In its sample, the clone carrying this T cell receptor (beta chain) was seen a few times. Its matching antigen is unknown. TCRdb reprocessed the 5' RACE reads with MiXCR, giving one entry per CDR3 protein. The sample consists of more than 85,000 distinct CDR3 sequences, about 15% of them appearing once. This sample is drawn from a study of early T cells in non-severe SARS-CoV-2 infection. Findings of the study overall: Missing private and CD4 specificities, VDJdb matching favored anti-spike CD8 responses.

V was pared by 0 bases and J by 1 base, with 7 bases of the junction left unmatched. Germline CDR1 is SGHAT and CDR2 is FQNNGV. This CDR3 has 18 amino acids. The sample comprised whole blood. The V call is TRBV11-2, the J call TRBJ2-2; 8 bases map to TRBD2. This sequence originates from an adult who was a healthcare worker with PCR-confirmed SARS-CoV-2 infection or an uninfected control (not recorded which). The CDR3 region has the DNA TGTGCCAGCAGCTTAGATGGATTAGCGGGACTGAACACCGGGGAGCTGTTTTTT. Amino acid sequence: CASSLDGLAGLNTGELFF. The whole variable domain, filled in from reference TRBV11-2 and TRBJ2-2, reads EAGVAQSPRYKIIEKRQSVAFWCNPISGHATLYWYQQILGQGPKLLIQFQNNGVVDDSQLPKDRFSAERLKGVDSTLKIQPAKLEDSAVYLCASSLDGLAGLNTGELFFGEGSRLTVL.